These 11 T cell receptor beta chains were sequenced from one sample in a study of regulatory T cells in long-lasting Graves disease. As for time point: persistent/refractory GD, antithyroid drugs over 5 years with positive TRAb. The TCR library used RNA extracted from PBMCs. Assembly of TCR beta libraries relied on iRepertoire HTBI primers together with Arm-PCR of CDR3 regions. TCRdb fed the multiplex PCR reads into MiXCR, producing one record per CDR3 protein. The sample has 420,000 or so distinct CDR3 sequences, roughly a quarter seen once; the top ten hold roughly 26%. The sample here was peripheral blood mononuclear cells (PBMCs), taken when the disease was refractory, from a patient treated with antithyroid drugs. Source of these receptors: a female donor with Graves disease.

This clonotype has more than one count but fewer than ten. The rearrangement uses TRBV15 and TRBJ2-7, with 7 bases lining up with TRBD1. The CDR3 has 17 residues. Germline CDR1 reads LNHNV; CDR2 reads YYDKDF (reference sequence). V shed 5 bases and J 3 bases; nucleotides not matched to a gene: 16. Written as DNA, the CDR3 is TGTGCCACCAGCGGGAGAGGACTCGGGACAGCCCTCTACGAGCAGTACTTC. This sequence encodes CATSGRGLGTALYEQYF.

A note on this clonotype: This likely reflects a read error, since a far larger clone is one base away. The V gene is TRBV28, the J gene TRBJ2-1; perhaps TRBD1 as D (6 bases). The CDR3 covers 14 residues. CDR1 and CDR2 (germline): MDHEN, SYDVKM. Trimming took 6 bases from V and 10 from J, leaving 19 bases between them. Written as DNA, the CDR3 is TGTGCCAGCAGGGACCGGGACACCTCCTACGAGCAGTTCTTC. As protein: CASRDRDTSYEQFF.

This clonotype has at least ten counts. The chain joins TRBV12-3 or TRBV12-4 to TRBJ1-2, with D uncertain. The germline V and J ends were trimmed by 4 bases and 8 bases, with 11 bases remaining between them. This CDR3 region has 12 residues. Written as DNA, the CDR3 is TGTGCCAGCAGTTCCCTCCCAAGCGGCTACACCTTC. Amino acid sequence: CASSSLPSGYTF.

The V gene is TRBV28, the J gene TRBJ1-1; D uncertain. CDR1 and CDR2 (germline): MDHEN, SYDVKM. This CDR3 is built from 15 residues. Deletions cut 8 bases from V and 8 bases from J, with 24 bases between. DNA of the CDR3: TGTGCCAGCGCGAAATCAAGAAATGTCTTAACAGAAGCTTTCTTT. Protein sequence: CASAKSRNVLTEAFF.

This clonotype has just a few counts. The chain couples TRBV30 to TRBJ1-6; 8 nucleotides align to TRBD1. This CDR3 contains 15 residues. Germline V gene lookup returns CDR1 GTSNPN and CDR2 SVGIG (reference sequence). J gave up 5 bases and V 1 base, and 4 bases lay outside the gene matches. CDR3: CAWSARTGNNSPLHF. The DNA of the CDR3 is TGTGCCTGGAGTGCTAGGACAGGGAATAATTCACCCCTCCACTTT.

This clonotype has just a few counts. The chain recombines TRBV7-3 with TRBJ2-1; no firm D call. The CDR3 consists of 13 residues. CDR1 and CDR2 (germline): SGHTA, FQGTGA. Trimming removed 4 bases at V and 6 bases at J, with 10 bases between. CDR3 in amino acids: CASSSTDGNEQFF. As DNA, the CDR3 is TGTGCCAGCAGCTCCACTGACGGCAATGAGCAGTTCTTC.

This clonotype came up many times. The chain uses TRBV28 and TRBJ2-7; D uncertain. V was shortened by 2 bases and J by 2 bases, with 7 bases between the two germline ends. The CDR3 is 13 amino acids. Germline CDR1 and CDR2: MDHEN and SYDVKM. CDR3 sequence reads: CASSLRNAYEQYF. DNA for the CDR3: TGTGCCAGCAGTTTACGGAACGCCTACGAGCAGTACTTC. The whole variable domain, filled in from reference TRBV28 and TRBJ2-7, reads DVKVTQSSRYLVKRTGEKVFLECVQDMDHENMFWYRQDPGLGLRLIYFSYDVKMKEKGDIPEGYSVSREKKERFSLILESASTNQTSMYLCASSLRNAYEQYFGPGTRLTVT.

This clonotype was detected a few times. The chain combines TRBV6-2 or TRBV6-3 with TRBJ2-3; 9 nucleotides match TRBD1. With V trimmed by 0 bases and J by 1 base, 14 bases remained unmatched. This CDR3 region has 20 residues. CDR1 and CDR2 from the germline V gene are MNHEY and SVGEGT. The CDR3 DNA follows: TGTGCCAGCAGTTACTCGATTGGGCTGAGCCGGGACAGGGGCACAGATACGCAGTATTTT. Its protein product is CASSYSIGLSRDRGTDTQYF.

This clonotype was seen a few times. V usage is TRBV9 and J usage is TRBJ2-7; D possibly uses TRBD1 or TRBD2 (5 bases each). Trimming stripped 5 bases from V and 2 bases from J, with 17 bases between. Germline V lookup: CDR1 SGDLS, CDR2 YYNGEE. The CDR3 loop spans 15 amino acids. CDR3 coding DNA: TGTGCCAGCAGAACCCTCGAGGGGTTAGCCTACGAGCAGTACTTC. Its translation: CASRTLEGLAYEQYF. Using reference TRBV9 and TRBJ2-7 for the parts outside the CDR3, the full variable domain is DSGVTQTPKHLITATGQRVTLRCSPRSGDLSVYWYQQSLDQGLQFLIQYYNGEERAKGNILERFSAQQFPDLHSELNLSSLELGDSALYFCASRTLEGLAYEQYFGPGTRLTVT.

CDR3 residues: CSARDSAGVRYNEQFF. CDR3 coding DNA: TGCAGTGCTAGAGATTCGGCGGGAGTGCGCTACAATGAGCAGTTCTTC. This sequence joins TRBV20-1 and TRBJ2-1; 7 bases line up with TRBD2. The ends lost 0 bases at V and 3 bases at J; junction bases unmatched: 8. CDR1 DFQATT and CDR2 SNEGSKA come from the germline V gene (reference sequence). CDR3 length equals 16 residues.

The chain uses TRBV11-2 and TRBJ1-1, with 9 nucleotides matching TRBD1. The CDR3 covers 17 residues. The V gene end was trimmed by 1 base and the J gene end by 1 base; junction bases not matched to a gene: 7. Germline assignment: CDR1 SGHAT and CDR2 FQNNGV. The CDR3 loop reads CASSLGYGQGKNTEAFF. In DNA form, the CDR3 reads TGTGCCAGCAGCTTAGGTTACGGACAGGGGAAGAACACTGAAGCTTTCTTT.